This entry features one T cell receptor beta chain sequence. The data are from a study of blood T cell repertoires in COVID-19. V lost 3 bases and J 4 bases, leaving 16 bases between the germline ends. The germline V gene encodes CDR1 SGHDN and CDR2 FVKESK. The CDR3 contains 15 residues. TCRdb's copy holds only in-frame clones and misses some; the assay was immunoSEQ multiplex PCR. The sample has 180,000 or so clones, about 80% seen once. Assignment of participants to cohorts was predicated upon participant-reported clinical history. This sequence originates from a man aged 50-60 years who had recovered from COVID-19. This chain joins TRBV14 and TRBJ2-7; a possible D gene is TRBD2 (6 bases). Material: PBMCs or T cells enriched from blood (not recorded which). The CDR3 DNA reads as TGTGCCAGCAGCCATTGGGGTTACGGGAGTTACGAGCAGTACTTC. Translating it yields CASSHWGYGSYEQYF. Based on the CDR3 plus reference TRBV14 and TRBJ2-7, the full variable domain is EAGVTQFPSHSVIEKGQTVTLRCDPISGHDNLYWYRRVMGKEIKFLLHFVKESKQDESGMPNNRFLAERTGGTYSTLKVQPAELEDSGVYFCASSHWGYGSYEQYFGPGTRLTVT.